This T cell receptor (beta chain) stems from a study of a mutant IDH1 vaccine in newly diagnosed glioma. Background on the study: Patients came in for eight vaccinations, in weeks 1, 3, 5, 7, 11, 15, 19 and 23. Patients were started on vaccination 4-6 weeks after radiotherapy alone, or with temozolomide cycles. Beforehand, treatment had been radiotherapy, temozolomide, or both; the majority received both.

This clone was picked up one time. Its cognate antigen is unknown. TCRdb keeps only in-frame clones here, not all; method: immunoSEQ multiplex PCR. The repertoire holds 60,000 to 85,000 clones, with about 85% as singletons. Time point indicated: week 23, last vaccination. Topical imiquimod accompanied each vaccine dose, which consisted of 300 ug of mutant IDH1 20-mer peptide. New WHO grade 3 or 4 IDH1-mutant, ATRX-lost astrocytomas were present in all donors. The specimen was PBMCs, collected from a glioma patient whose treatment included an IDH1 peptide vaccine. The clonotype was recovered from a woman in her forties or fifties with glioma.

This CDR3 reads CASSLGRGNPYEQYF. The CDR3, as DNA: TGTGCCAGCAGCTTAGGCAGGGGCAACCCCTACGAGCAGTACTTC. The chain has TRBV7-9 and TRBJ2-7, with D possibly matching TRBD1 (6 bases). CDR3 length: 15 amino acids. The V end lost 1 base, the J end lost 2 bases, and 12 bases lay between the germline ends. The germline V gene has CDR1 SEHNR and CDR2 FQNEAQ (reference sequence). The entire variable domain, with the rest obtained from reference TRBV7-9 and TRBJ2-7, is as follows: DTGVSQNPRHKITKRGQNVTFRCDPISEHNRLYWYRQTLGQGPEFLTYFQNEAQLEKSRLLSDRFSAERPKGSFSTLEIQRTEQGDSAMYLCASSLGRGNPYEQYFGPGTRLTVT.